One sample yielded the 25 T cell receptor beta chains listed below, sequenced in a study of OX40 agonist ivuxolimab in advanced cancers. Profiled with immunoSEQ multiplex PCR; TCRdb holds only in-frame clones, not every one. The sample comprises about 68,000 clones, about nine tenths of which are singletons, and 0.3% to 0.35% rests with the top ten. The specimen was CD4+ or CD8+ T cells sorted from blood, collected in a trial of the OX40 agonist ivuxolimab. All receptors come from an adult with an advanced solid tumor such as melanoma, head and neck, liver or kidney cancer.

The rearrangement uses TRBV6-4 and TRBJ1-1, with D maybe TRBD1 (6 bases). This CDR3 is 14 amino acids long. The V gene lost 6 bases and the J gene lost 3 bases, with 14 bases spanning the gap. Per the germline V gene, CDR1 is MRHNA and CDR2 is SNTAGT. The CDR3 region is CASSVDRSDTEAFF. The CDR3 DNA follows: TGTGCCAGCAGCGTGGACAGATCCGACACTGAAGCTTTCTTT.

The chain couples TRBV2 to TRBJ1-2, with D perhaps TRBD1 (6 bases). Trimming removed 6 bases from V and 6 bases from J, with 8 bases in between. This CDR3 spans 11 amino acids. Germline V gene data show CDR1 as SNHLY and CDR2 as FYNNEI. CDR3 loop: CASSRGDGYTF. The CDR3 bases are TGTGCCAGCAGCAGGGGAGATGGCTACACCTTC.

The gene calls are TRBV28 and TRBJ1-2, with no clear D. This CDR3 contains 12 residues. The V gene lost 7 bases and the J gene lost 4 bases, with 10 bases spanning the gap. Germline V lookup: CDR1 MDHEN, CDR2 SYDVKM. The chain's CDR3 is CASMEGTYGYTF. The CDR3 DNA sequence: TGTGCCAGCATGGAGGGTACCTATGGCTACACCTTC.

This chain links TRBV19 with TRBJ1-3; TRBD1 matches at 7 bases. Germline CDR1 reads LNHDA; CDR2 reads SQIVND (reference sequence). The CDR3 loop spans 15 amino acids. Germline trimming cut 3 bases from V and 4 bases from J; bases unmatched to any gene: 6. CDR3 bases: TGTGCCAGTAGTATGGATTCACAGGGGGGAAACACCATATATTTT. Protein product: CASSMDSQGGNTIYF.

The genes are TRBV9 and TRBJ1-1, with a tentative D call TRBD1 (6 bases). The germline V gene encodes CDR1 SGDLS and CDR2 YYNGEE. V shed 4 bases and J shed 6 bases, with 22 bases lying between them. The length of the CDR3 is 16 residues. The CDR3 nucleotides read TGTGCCAGCAGCCCGTCAAGTCGATCCCGGGGGCCTGAAGCTTTCTTT. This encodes CASSPSSRSRGPEAFF. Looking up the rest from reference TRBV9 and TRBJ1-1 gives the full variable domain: DSGVTQTPKHLITATGQRVTLRCSPRSGDLSVYWYQQSLDQGLQFLIQYYNGEERAKGNILERFSAQQFPDLHSELNLSSLELGDSALYFCASSPSSRSRGPEAFFGQGTRLTVV.

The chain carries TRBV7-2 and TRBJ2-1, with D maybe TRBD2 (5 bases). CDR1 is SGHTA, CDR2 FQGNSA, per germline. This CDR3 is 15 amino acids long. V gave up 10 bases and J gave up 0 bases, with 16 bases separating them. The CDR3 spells CATPGSRSSYNEQFF. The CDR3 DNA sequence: TGTGCCACCCCGGGGTCGCGGAGCTCCTACAATGAGCAGTTCTTC.

CDR3 sequence (DNA): TGTGCCAGCGCACGGGGACTAGCGGGGTACGAGCAGTACTTC. It translates to CASARGLAGYEQYF. The J gene is TRBJ2-7, the V gene TRBV9; 13 bases align to TRBD2. From germline, CDR1 is SGDLS and CDR2 YYNGEE. The trim removed 7 bases at V and 4 bases at J, leaving 5 bases unmatched. The CDR3 spans 14 residues. The full variable domain, rest sourced from reference TRBV9 and TRBJ2-7, is DSGVTQTPKHLITATGQRVTLRCSPRSGDLSVYWYQQSLDQGLQFLIQYYNGEERAKGNILERFSAQQFPDLHSELNLSSLELGDSALYFCASARGLAGYEQYFGPGTRLTVT.

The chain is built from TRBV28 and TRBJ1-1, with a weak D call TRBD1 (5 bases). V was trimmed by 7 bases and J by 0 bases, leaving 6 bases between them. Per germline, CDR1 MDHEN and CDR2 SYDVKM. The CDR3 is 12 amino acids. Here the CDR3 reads CASKGLNTEAFF. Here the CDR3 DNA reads TGTGCCAGCAAGGGACTGAACACTGAAGCTTTCTTT. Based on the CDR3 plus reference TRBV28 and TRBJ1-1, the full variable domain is DVKVTQSSRYLVKRTGEKVFLECVQDMDHENMFWYRQDPGLGLRLIYFSYDVKMKEKGDIPEGYSVSREKKERFSLILESASTNQTSMYLCASKGLNTEAFFGQGTRLTVV.

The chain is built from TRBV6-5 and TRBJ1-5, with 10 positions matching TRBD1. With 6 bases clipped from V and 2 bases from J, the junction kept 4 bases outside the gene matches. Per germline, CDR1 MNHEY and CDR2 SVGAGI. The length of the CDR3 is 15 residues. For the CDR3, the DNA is TGTGCCAGCAGAACCGGGACAGGGGGCAATCAGCCCCAGCATTTT. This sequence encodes CASRTGTGGNQPQHF.

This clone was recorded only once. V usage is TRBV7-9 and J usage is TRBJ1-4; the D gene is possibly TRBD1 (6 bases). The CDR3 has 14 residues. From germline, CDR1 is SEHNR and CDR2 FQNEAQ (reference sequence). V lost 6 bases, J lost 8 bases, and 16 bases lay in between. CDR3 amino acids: CASSTGFPNEKLFF. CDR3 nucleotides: TGTGCCAGCAGTACAGGGTTTCCAAACGAAAAACTGTTTTTT.

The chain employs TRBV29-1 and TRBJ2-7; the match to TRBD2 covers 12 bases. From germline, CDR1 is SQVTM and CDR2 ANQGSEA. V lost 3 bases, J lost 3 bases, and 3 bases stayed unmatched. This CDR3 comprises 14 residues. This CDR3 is CSVEALAGGYEQYF. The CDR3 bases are TGCAGCGTTGAGGCACTAGCGGGAGGCTACGAGCAGTACTTC.

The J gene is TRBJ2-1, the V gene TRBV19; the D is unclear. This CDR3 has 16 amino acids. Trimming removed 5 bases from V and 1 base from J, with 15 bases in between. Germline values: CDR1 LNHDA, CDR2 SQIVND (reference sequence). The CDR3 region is CASSFGIVKSYNEQFF. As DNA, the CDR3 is TGTGCCAGTAGTTTCGGCATAGTGAAGTCCTACAATGAGCAGTTCTTC.

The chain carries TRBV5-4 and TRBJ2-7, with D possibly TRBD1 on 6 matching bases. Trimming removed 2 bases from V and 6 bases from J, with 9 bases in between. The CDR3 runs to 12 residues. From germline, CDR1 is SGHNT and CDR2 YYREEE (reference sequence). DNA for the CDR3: TGTGCCAGCAGCTTAGAAGGGGGCGAGCAGTACTTC. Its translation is CASSLEGGEQYF.

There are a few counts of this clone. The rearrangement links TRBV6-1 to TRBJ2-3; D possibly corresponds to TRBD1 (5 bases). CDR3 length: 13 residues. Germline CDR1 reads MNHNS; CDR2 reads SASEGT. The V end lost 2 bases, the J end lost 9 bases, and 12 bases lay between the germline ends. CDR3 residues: CASSEKTEVTQYF. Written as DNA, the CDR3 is TGTGCCAGCAGTGAAAAGACAGAAGTCACGCAGTATTTT.

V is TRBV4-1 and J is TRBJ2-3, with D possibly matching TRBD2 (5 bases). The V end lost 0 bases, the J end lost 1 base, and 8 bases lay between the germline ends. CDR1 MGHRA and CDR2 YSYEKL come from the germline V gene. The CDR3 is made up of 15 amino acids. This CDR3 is CASSQEISGTDTQYF. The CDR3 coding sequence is TGCGCCAGCAGCCAAGAAATTAGCGGCACAGATACGCAGTATTTT.

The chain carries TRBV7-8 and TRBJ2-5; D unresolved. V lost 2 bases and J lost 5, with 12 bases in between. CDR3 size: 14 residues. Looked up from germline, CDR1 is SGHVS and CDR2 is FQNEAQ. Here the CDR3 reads CASSLMVLGETQYF. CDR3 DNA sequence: TGTGCCAGCAGCTTAATGGTACTGGGGGAGACCCAGTACTTC. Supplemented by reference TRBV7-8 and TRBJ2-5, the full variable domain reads GAGVSQSPRYKVAKRGQDVALRCDPISGHVSLFWYQQALGQGPEFLTYFQNEAQLDKSGLPSDRFFAERPEGSVSTLKIQRTQQEDSAVYLCASSLMVLGETQYFGPGTRLLVL.

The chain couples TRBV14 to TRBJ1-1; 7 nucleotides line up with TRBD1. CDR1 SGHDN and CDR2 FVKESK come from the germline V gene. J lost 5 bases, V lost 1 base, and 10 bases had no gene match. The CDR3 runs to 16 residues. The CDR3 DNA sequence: TGTGCCAGCAGCCAAGGTCGCGACAGGGTCGGTACTGAAGCTTTCTTT. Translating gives CASSQGRDRVGTEAFF.

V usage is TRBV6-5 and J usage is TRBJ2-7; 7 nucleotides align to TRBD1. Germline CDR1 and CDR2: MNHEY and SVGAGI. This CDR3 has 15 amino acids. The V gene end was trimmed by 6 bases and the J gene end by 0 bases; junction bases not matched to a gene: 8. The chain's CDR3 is CASRGWTGSSYEQYF. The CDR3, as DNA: TGTGCCAGCAGGGGATGGACAGGTAGCTCCTACGAGCAGTACTTC.

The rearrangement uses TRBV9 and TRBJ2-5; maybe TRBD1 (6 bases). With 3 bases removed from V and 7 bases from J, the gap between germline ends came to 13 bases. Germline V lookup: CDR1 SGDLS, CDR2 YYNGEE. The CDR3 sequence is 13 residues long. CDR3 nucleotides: TGTGCCAGCAGCGACCGGGACACTTCGACCCAGTACTTC. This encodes CASSDRDTSTQYF.

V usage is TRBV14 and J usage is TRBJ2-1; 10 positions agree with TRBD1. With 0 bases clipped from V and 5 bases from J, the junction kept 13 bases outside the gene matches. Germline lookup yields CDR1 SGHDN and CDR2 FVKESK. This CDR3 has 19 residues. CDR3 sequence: CASSQETLGPGTGDNEQFF. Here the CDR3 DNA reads TGTGCCAGCAGCCAAGAAACGTTAGGTCCCGGGACAGGGGACAATGAGCAGTTCTTC. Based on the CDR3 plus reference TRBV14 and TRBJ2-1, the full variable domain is EAGVTQFPSHSVIEKGQTVTLRCDPISGHDNLYWYRRVMGKEIKFLLHFVKESKQDESGMPNNRFLAERTGGTYSTLKVQPAELEDSGVYFCASSQETLGPGTGDNEQFFGPGTRLTVL.

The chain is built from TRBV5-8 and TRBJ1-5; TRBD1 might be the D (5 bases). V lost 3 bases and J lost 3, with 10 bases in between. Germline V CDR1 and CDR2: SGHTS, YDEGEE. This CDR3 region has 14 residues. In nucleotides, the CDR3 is TGTGCCAGCAGCTGGGGACGGGACAATCAGCCCCAGCATTTT. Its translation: CASSWGRDNQPQHF.

The CDR3 here is CASSLATGAGELFF. CDR3 sequence (DNA): TGTGCCAGCAGCTTAGCGACAGGGGCAGGGGAGCTGTTTTTT. This chain links TRBV11-1 with TRBJ2-2, with 8 bases fitting TRBD1. Germline loops: CDR1 SGHAT, CDR2 FQDESV (reference sequence). The junction had 2 bases not matched to a gene; V was cut back by 0 bases and J by 8 bases. The length of the CDR3 is 14 residues.

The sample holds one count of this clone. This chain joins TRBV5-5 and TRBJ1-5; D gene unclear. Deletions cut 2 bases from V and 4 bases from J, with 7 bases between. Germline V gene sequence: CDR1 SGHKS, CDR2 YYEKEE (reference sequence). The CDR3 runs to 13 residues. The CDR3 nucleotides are TGTGCCAGCAGCTTAACAGCTAATCAGCCCCAGCATTTT. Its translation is CASSLTANQPQHF.

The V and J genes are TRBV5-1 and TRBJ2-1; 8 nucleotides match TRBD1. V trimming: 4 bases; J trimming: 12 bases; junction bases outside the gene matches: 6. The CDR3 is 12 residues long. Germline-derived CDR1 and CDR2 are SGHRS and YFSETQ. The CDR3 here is CASSPTGGWQFF. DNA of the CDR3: TGCGCCAGCAGCCCTACAGGGGGGTGGCAGTTCTTC. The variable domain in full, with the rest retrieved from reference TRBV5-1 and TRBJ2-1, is KAGVTQTPRYLIKTRGQQVTLSCSPISGHRSVSWYQQTPGQGLQFLFEYFSETQRNKGNFPGRFSGRQFSNSRSEMNVSTLELGDSALYLCASSPTGGWQFFGPGTRLTVL.

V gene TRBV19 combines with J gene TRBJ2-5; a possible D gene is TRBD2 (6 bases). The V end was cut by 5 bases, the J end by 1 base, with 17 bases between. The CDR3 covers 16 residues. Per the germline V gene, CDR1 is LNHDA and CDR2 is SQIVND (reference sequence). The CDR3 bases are TGTGCCAGTAGTTCCGTAGTGCGGGACTTCCAAGAGACCCAGTACTTC. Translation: CASSSVVRDFQETQYF.